The rows below give T cell receptor beta chains drawn from one sample of a study of blood T cell repertoires in COVID-19. Sequencing used immunoSEQ multiplex PCR; TCRdb keeps in-frame clones, though not all of them. The data contain under 200,000 clones, approximately 91% of them singletons. The sample was peripheral blood. All receptors derive from a man younger than 35 with acute or convalescent COVID-19. Each CDR3 is given with its conserved first and last residue. A D gene is named only where the DNA matches it firmly. Clone size appears in some rows only: once, few, many, or a class for an expanded clone.

j_call,d_call,clone_size,v_call,cdr3_aa,cdr3_nt
TRBJ1-5,.,.,TRBV5-8,CASSLAGGSNQPQHF,TGTGCCAGCAGCTTGGCCGGGGGTAGCAATCAGCCCCAGCATTTT
TRBJ1-1,.,.,TRBV9,CASSPQGAATEAFF,TGTGCCAGCAGCCCACAGGGCGCTGCCACTGAAGCTTTCTTT
TRBJ1-2,.,.,TRBV27,CASSSAQTAPYGYTF,TGTGCCAGCAGTTCCGCCCAGACAGCTCCTTATGGCTACACCTTC
TRBJ1-4,TRBD1,.,TRBV19,CASSIEGARRTNEKLFF,TGTGCCAGTAGTATTGAGGGGGCCCGGAGGACTAATGAAAAACTGTTTTTT
TRBJ1-6,.,.,TRBV5-6,CASSLGEGIGSPLHF,TGTGCCAGCAGCTTGGGGGAGGGGATCGGTTCACCCCTCCACTTT
TRBJ1-1,.,.,TRBV6-2/TRBV6-3,CASSYMGGGNTEAFF,TGTGCCAGCAGTTATATGGGGGGAGGGAACACTGAAGCTTTCTTT
TRBJ1-4,.,.,TRBV9,CASSLRGVWDEKLFF,TGTGCCAGCAGCCTCCGGGGGGTTTGGGATGAAAAACTGTTTTTT
TRBJ1-6,.,.,TRBV5-8,CASRSWGVGSPLHF,TGTGCCAGCAGGTCCTGGGGGGTCGGTTCACCCCTCCACTTT
TRBJ1-1,.,once,TRBV4-1,CASSSRAAGNTEAFF,TGCGCCAGCAGCTCTAGGGCGGCGGGGAACACTGAAGCTTTCTTT
TRBJ2-7,TRBD2,.,TRBV5-4,CASSWGGSGEQYF,TGTGCCAGCAGCTGGGGGGGGTCGGGCGAGCAGTACTTC
TRBJ1-1,TRBD1,.,TRBV7-2,CASSLTGWSPTEAFF,TGTGCCAGCAGCTTGACAGGGTGGAGTCCCACTGAAGCTTTCTTT
TRBJ2-7,TRBD1,.,TRBV7-9,CASSSYRGPYEQYF,TGTGCCAGCAGCTCCTACAGGGGACCCTACGAGCAGTACTTC
TRBJ2-3,.,.,TRBV2,CASTLRRRYSSLSTDTQYF,TGTGCCAGCACCCTAAGGCGGCGGTACTCCTCTTTGAGCACAGATACGCAGTATTTT
TRBJ1-4,.,.,TRBV19,CASRTATNEKLFF,TGTGCCAGCCGGACTGCAACTAATGAAAAACTGTTTTTT
TRBJ2-3,.,.,TRBV11-2,CASSPLGQTDTQYF,TGTGCCAGCAGCCCACTTGGGCAGACAGATACGCAGTATTTT
TRBJ1-1,TRBD1,.,TRBV6-6,CASKDRETTEAFF,TGTGCCAGCAAAGACAGGGAGACCACTGAAGCTTTCTTT
TRBJ1-2,.,.,TRBV5-1,CASRLLRSAYGYTF,TGCGCCAGCAGATTGCTGAGGTCGGCTTATGGCTACACCTTC
TRBJ2-2,.,.,TRBV6-5,CASRDTNTGELFF,TGTGCCAGTCGGGACACGAACACCGGGGAGCTGTTTTTT
TRBJ1-2,TRBD1,.,TRBV18,CASSRDRGQDGYTF,TGTGCCAGCTCTCGGGACAGGGGGCAGGATGGCTACACCTTC
TRBJ1-2,TRBD1,.,TRBV5-1,CASSLDGTGGYGYTF,TGCGCCAGCAGCTTGGACGGGACAGGGGGCTATGGCTACACCTTC
TRBJ1-2,TRBD1,.,TRBV7-2,CASSRGQAGYGYTF,TGTGCCAGCAGTCGCGGACAGGCGGGCTATGGCTACACCTTC
TRBJ2-3,TRBD2,.,TRBV7-9,CASSLEGLAADTQYF,TGTGCCAGCAGCTTAGAAGGGCTAGCGGCAGATACGCAGTATTTT
TRBJ2-1,.,.,TRBV7-8,CASSLASQNEQFF,TGTGCCAGCAGCTTAGCGAGCCAAAATGAGCAGTTCTTC
TRBJ2-1,TRBD2,.,TRBV6-2/TRBV6-3,CASSTPGLAGTYNEQFF,TGTGCCAGCAGTACTCCAGGACTAGCGGGAACGTACAATGAGCAGTTCTTC
TRBJ1-2,.,.,TRBV5-1,CASSPTAGALGYTF,TGCGCCAGCAGCCCCACGGCAGGGGCGTTGGGCTACACCTTC
TRBJ1-2,TRBD1,.,TRBV5-1,CASSLSSGQAKGYTF,TGCGCCAGCAGCTTATCCTCGGGACAGGCAAAAGGCTACACCTTC
TRBJ2-1,.,.,TRBV5-1,CASRVSGPHNEQFF,TGCGCCAGCAGGGTTTCTGGCCCACACAATGAGCAGTTCTTC
TRBJ2-7,.,.,TRBV18,CASSPGGRYSYEQYF,TGTGCCAGCTCACCTGGGGGCCGATACTCCTACGAGCAGTACTTC
TRBJ1-1,.,.,TRBV3-1/TRBV3-2,CASSQVRPTNTEAFF,TGTGCCAGCAGCCAAGTGCGGCCGACGAACACTGAAGCTTTCTTT
TRBJ1-6,TRBD1,.,TRBV14,CASSQNRGRSTSPLHF,TGTGCCAGCAGCCAAAACAGGGGGCGGTCTACTTCACCCCTCCACTTT
TRBJ2-1,.,.,TRBV19,CASSIGTTRGSYNEQFF,TGTGCCAGTAGTATAGGTACCACAAGGGGCTCCTACAATGAGCAGTTCTTC
TRBJ2-6,.,.,TRBV5-1,CASSFSSGANVLTF,TGCGCCAGCAGCTTTAGTTCTGGGGCCAACGTCCTGACTTTC
TRBJ1-2,.,.,TRBV5-1,CASSSGGTGYGYTF,TGCGCCAGCAGCTCCGGCGGGACTGGCTATGGCTACACCTTC
TRBJ2-7,.,.,TRBV5-1,CASSLSGGVPYEQYF,TGCGCCAGCAGCTTGAGCGGCGGAGTACCTTACGAGCAGTACTTC
TRBJ1-3,.,.,TRBV20-1,CSASRNEGGNTIYF,TGCAGTGCTAGTCGTAACGAGGGTGGAAACACCATATATTTT
TRBJ1-3,.,once,TRBV5-1,CASSSRSGSGNTIYF,TGCGCCAGCAGCTCGAGATCCGGGTCTGGAAACACCATATATTTT
TRBJ2-7,.,.,TRBV5-1,CASSLFQGNIYEQYF,TGCGCCAGCAGCTTGTTCCAGGGTAACATCTACGAGCAGTACTTC
TRBJ2-3,.,.,TRBV30,CAFRDTVSTDTQYF,TGTGCCTTCAGGGACACCGTTAGCACAGATACGCAGTATTTT
TRBJ1-2,TRBD1,.,TRBV2,CASSEGTGGFYGYTF,TGTGCCAGCAGTGAAGGGACAGGGGGCTTCTATGGCTACACCTTC
TRBJ2-7,.,.,TRBV18,CASSKGGGTYEQYF,TGTGCCAGCTCTAAGGGCGGAGGCACCTACGAGCAGTACTTC
TRBJ2-7,TRBD1,.,TRBV19,CASSIVPGTAYEQYF,TGTGCCAGTAGTATAGTCCCTGGGACAGCTTACGAGCAGTACTTC
TRBJ2-7,.,.,TRBV19,CASSITGIFNEQYF,TGTGCCAGTAGTATAACAGGGATTTTCAACGAGCAGTACTTC
TRBJ1-1,.,.,TRBV6-6,CASSYSKDSGGTEAFF,TGTGCCAGCAGTTACTCGAAAGACTCGGGGGGCACTGAAGCTTTCTTT
TRBJ1-1,TRBD1,.,TRBV5-1,CASSLIPTGGGGETEAFF,TGCGCCAGCAGCTTGATACCAACAGGGGGCGGAGGGGAGACTGAAGCTTTCTTT
TRBJ2-5,TRBD1,.,TRBV5-5,CASSKGGLETQYF,TGTGCCAGCAGCAAAGGGGGCCTAGAGACCCAGTACTTC
TRBJ2-6,.,once,TRBV27,CASTPSYSGANVLTF,TGTGCCAGCACACCGTCCTACTCTGGGGCCAACGTCCTGACTTTC
TRBJ2-3,.,.,TRBV19,CASSYLAEGDTQYF,TGTGCCAGTAGTTATCTAGCAGAGGGAGATACGCAGTATTTT